This T cell receptor beta chain was captured by sequencing in a study of graft-versus-host responses after intestinal transplantation (dated by TCRdb to the early 2020s). Concerning the study at large: Recipients received multivisceral, liver-intestinal, or isolated intestinal transplants. All recipients received anti-thymocyte globulin induction followed by maintenance tacrolimus and steroids for about three years. A peak of at least 4% donor T cells among recipient peripheral blood mononuclear cells was the definition used for donor T cell macrochimerism. To identify alloreactive clones, pre-transplant mixed lymphocyte reaction products were sequenced and then compared with unstimulated pre-transplant donor and recipient T cells. Instead of going to the commercial service, samples from a few later patients were sequenced in-house on an Illumina MiSeq and processed with MiXCR. After intestinal transplantation, graft-versus-host and host-versus-graft alloreactive T cell clones in the graft, circulation and bone marrow were tracked using bulk TCR-beta CDR3 sequencing. The cohort enrolled 20 to 25 intestinal transplant recipients, one of whom was a retransplant, and a few patients without pretransplant specimens were excluded.

As for this clone: The specificity of this receptor is unknown. The sample holds no much larger clone one base away, and base qualities are not on file.

Taken with the paper, the label for time point translates to: cells obtained before transplantation from donor or recipient. CD3+CD4+ and CD3+CD8+ populations were FACS-sorted from unstimulated pre-transplant donor and recipient cells taken from spleen or lymph nodes. The library was obtained by the immunoSEQ multiplex PCR assay. For most patients, genomic DNA was isolated with the Qiagen DNeasy Blood and Tissue Kit and shipped frozen to Adaptive Biotechnologies for TCR sequencing. High-throughput TCR-beta CDR3 sequencing of genomic DNA from most patients was performed by Adaptive Biotechnologies. Regarding the original processing steps: Adaptive's ImmunoSEQ software was the source of the TCR sequencing data for 15 to 20 patients, while three other patients were processed with MiXCR and VDJtools. To correct CD4 versus CD8 sorting errors, sequences present in both subsets at a frequency ratio below 5:1 were removed. CDR3 nucleotide sequences shared between donor and recipient were removed because their origin could not be assigned. Alloreactive clones required at least 2-fold expansion over unstimulated cells and minimum CFSE-low frequency of 0.002% (template counts) or 0.001% (read counts). Clones were considered mappable if detected in sequenced pre-transplant spleen, lymph node, or MLR CFSE-low populations of the donor or recipient. Cumulative frequency of alloreactive clones was calculated as a percentage of all sequences weighted by copy number. TCRdb stores this immuneACCESS table with in-frame sequences only. Part of the clones is absent; in the studies checked, under half of the shortfall reflects unresolved V genes, and no reason is known for the rest. V and J calls and clone size are those listed in that table; D and trimming were worked out from the DNA. Recorded for this sample are tens of thousands of clones; roughly nine tenths of them occurred a single time. The ten largest clones take up roughly 0.62% of the sample.

V is cut by 5 bases and J by 4 bases, and the space between the germline ends is 17 bases. Taken from cysteine to phenylalanine, the CDR3 has 15 residues. Only CDR3 DNA is held: 45 bases, read in frame from base 1. CDR1 and CDR2 are read off the germline V gene as MDHEN and SYDVKM. What the research found in general, with its limitations: GvH clones were detected in recipient bone marrow, and some appeared earlier in ileal mucosa or blood, consistent with an intestinal mucosal origin. The conclusions were limited by the relatively low number and heterogeneity of the intestinal transplant patients. Early after transplant, peak levels of circulating GvH clones were associated with declines in HvG clones. In patients with donor T cell macrochimerism, the allografts had high GvH to HvG T cell clonal ratios.

The chain is assembled from TRBV28 and TRBJ2-5; the D gene is perhaps TRBD1, on 6 matching bases. The sequences come from unstimulated CD4+ T cells sorted from spleen or lymph node cells, collected before transplant. The TCR originated in a human donor who was the organ donor for an intestinal transplant. The nucleotides are TGTGCCAGCAGTGGGGCAGGGGCTTTCTTAGAGACCCAGTACTTC. This codes for CASSGAGAFLETQYF.